The 20 T cell receptor beta chains given below trace back to one sample, sequenced in a study of vaccination effects on CD4 cells after COVID-19. Viral peptide pool expansion of antigen-specific CD4+ T cells preceded sequencing in the ViraFEST assay. Having been cultured for ten to eleven days, the cells underwent CD4+ T cell isolation. Documented for the person is a PCR-confirmed SARS-CoV-2 infection occurring between March and December 2020. Antigen specificity for these receptors is unknown. Clones were read by immunoSEQ multiplex PCR, and TCRdb kept only the in-frame ones, dropping some. The repertoire has tens of thousands of clones, approximately 70% of them found once; the top ten carry 25% to 35%. The sequencing used CD4+ T cells from PBMCs cultured with a peptide pool, collected before COVID-19 vaccination. These receptors were collected from a human donor who had a prior SARS-CoV-2 infection.

DNA of the CDR3: TGTGCCAGCAGCCCTCCATTACTTCCGAGAGCTACAGATACGCAGTATTTT. Translation: CASSPPLLPRATDTQYF. The rearrangement joins TRBV11-2 to TRBJ2-3; D not resolved. The CDR3 extends over 17 amino acids. Trimming removed 5 bases from V and 3 bases from J, with 21 bases in between. CDR1 is SGHAT and CDR2 is FQNNGV in the germline V gene.

This clone was counted a few times. The chain combines TRBV13 with TRBJ2-1; 10 nucleotides line up with TRBD1. This CDR3 region has 13 residues. Trimming at V came to 5 bases and at J to 14 bases, leaving 9 bases not matched to a gene. Germline V gives CDR1 PRHDT, CDR2 FYEKMQ (reference sequence). CDR3 in amino acids: CASSATGGLGKFF. In nucleotides, the CDR3 is TGTGCCAGCAGCGCGACAGGGGGCCTAGGGAAGTTCTTC.

The sample holds a few counts of this clone. The rearrangement links TRBV19 to TRBJ2-7; D is uncertain. Germline V gene lookup returns CDR1 LNHDA and CDR2 SQIVND (reference sequence). V gave up 5 bases and J gave up 2 bases, with 10 bases separating them. The CDR3 sequence is 13 residues long. CDR3 sequence reads: CASSPNYAYEQYF. The CDR3 DNA is TGTGCCAGTAGTCCAAACTATGCCTACGAGCAGTACTTC.

This sequence joins TRBV27 and TRBJ2-7; D may be TRBD1 or TRBD2 (5 bases each). Trimming pared 5 bases from V and 10 bases from J, leaving 21 bases between. In germline, CDR1 is MNHEY, CDR2 SMNVEV (reference sequence). This CDR3 has 14 amino acids. The CDR3 loop reads CASSLTGTEFDQYF. CDR3 sequence (DNA): TGTGCCAGCAGTCTTACCGGGACGGAATTCGATCAGTACTTC.

CDR3 protein: CASSQDRTYNEQFF. The CDR3 DNA follows: TGTGCCAGCAGCCAGGACAGAACCTACAATGAGCAGTTCTTC. The J gene is TRBJ2-1, the V gene TRBV7-8; D is possibly TRBD1 (6 bases). The CDR3 runs 14 residues. The germline V gene encodes CDR1 SGHVS and CDR2 FQNEAQ. V lost 5 bases and J lost 2, with 10 bases in between.

This chain links TRBV24-1 with TRBJ2-2, with 7 bases identical to TRBD1. This CDR3 comprises 17 residues. CDR1 is KGHDR and CDR2 is SFDVKD in the germline V gene. The V segment lost 4 bases and the J segment 7 bases; nucleotides outside the gene matches: 14. The CDR3 sequence is CATSDFKTQGFDGELFF. The DNA for the CDR3 is TGTGCCACCAGTGACTTTAAGACACAGGGGTTCGACGGGGAGCTGTTTTTT.

This clone was counted only a few times. The V call is TRBV5-1, the J call TRBJ2-5, with 9 positions matching TRBD1. V shed 4 bases, J shed 2 bases, and the junction held 0 bases outside the gene matches. Germline CDR1 is SGHRS and CDR2 is YFSETQ. The CDR3 contains 13 residues. CDR3 sequence reads: CASSGQGQETQYF. The DNA of the CDR3 is TGCGCCAGCAGCGGACAGGGGCAAGAGACCCAGTACTTC.

The rearrangement joins TRBV30 to TRBJ1-5, with no clear D. The CDR3 has 15 amino acids. CDR1 is GTSNPN and CDR2 is SVGIG in the germline V gene (reference sequence). Between the trimmed V and J ends, which lost 1 base and 4 bases, there was a span of 14 bases. CDR3 in DNA: TGTGCCTGGAGTGGCTGGCGGCAGAGAAATCAGCCCCAGCATTTT. This encodes CAWSGWRQRNQPQHF.

This chain joins TRBV28 and TRBJ2-3; 8 bases match TRBD2. CDR3 length: 15 amino acids. Germline assignment: CDR1 MDHEN and CDR2 SYDVKM. J lost 6 bases, V lost 3 bases, and 8 bases had no gene match. CDR3 sequence reads: CASSLTAGVSDTQYF. CDR3 sequence (DNA): TGTGCCAGCAGTTTGACAGCGGGGGTTTCGGATACGCAGTATTTT.

The table lists this clone with a few counts. The gene calls are TRBV2 and TRBJ2-4; D is tentatively TRBD1 or TRBD2 (6 bases each). CDR3 length equals 14 residues. V was trimmed by 2 bases and J by 7 bases, leaving 12 bases between them. Germline V gene data show CDR1 as SNHLY and CDR2 as FYNNEI. CDR3 nucleotides: TGTGCCAGCAGTGAAATAAGGGGGGCGAACATTCAGTACTTC. Translated: CASSEIRGANIQYF.

V is TRBV30 and J is TRBJ1-1; D is perhaps TRBD1 (5 bases). CDR1 is GTSNPN, CDR2 SVGIG, per germline (reference sequence). The germline V and J ends were trimmed by 4 bases and 3 bases, with 18 bases remaining between them. The CDR3 spans 15 residues. The CDR3 DNA reads TGTGCCTGGAAGAATCCGGGACGCAGGGACACTGAAGCTTTCTTT. Translated: CAWKNPGRRDTEAFF.

This clone was seen more than once but under ten times. The gene calls are TRBV4-3 and TRBJ2-7, with TRBD2 matching over 11 bases. The CDR3 contains 16 residues. Unmatched junction bases numbered 9, after V lost 4 bases and J lost 4 bases. Per the germline V gene, CDR1 is LGHNA and CDR2 is YSLEER. The CDR3 coding sequence is TGCGCCAGCAGCCCAAAACTAGCGGGAGAATCTTACGAGCAGTACTTC. As protein: CASSPKLAGESYEQYF.

The rearrangement joins TRBV5-6 to TRBJ1-2; 9 bases are a match to TRBD1. Trimming took 2 bases from V and 6 from J; bases not matched to a gene: 5. Germline values: CDR1 SGHDT, CDR2 YYEEEE. The CDR3 length is 14 residues. CDR3 residues: CASSFGTGRDGYTF. The CDR3 DNA reads TGTGCCAGCAGCTTTGGGACAGGGAGAGATGGCTACACCTTC. The full variable domain, rest sourced from reference TRBV5-6 and TRBJ1-2, is DAGVTQSPTHLIKTRGQQVTLRCSPKSGHDTVSWYQQALGQGPQFIFQYYEEEERQRGNFPDRFSGHQFPNYSSELNVNALLLGDSALYLCASSFGTGRDGYTFGSGTRLTVV.

V is TRBV7-2 and J is TRBJ2-7; no reliable D call. V lost 1 base, J lost 1 base, and 5 bases lay in between. CDR3 length: 13 residues. The V gene's germline CDR1 is SGHTA and CDR2 FQGNSA. This CDR3 is CASSLGRSYEQYF. The CDR3, as DNA: TGTGCCAGCAGCTTAGGTCGATCCTACGAGCAGTACTTC.

The chain joins TRBV5-1 to TRBJ2-1, with D maybe TRBD2 (5 bases). Trimming shortened V by 6 bases and J by 2 bases, and 12 bases separated the two germline ends. Germline V gives CDR1 SGHRS, CDR2 YFSETQ. The CDR3 is 14 amino acids. CDR3 coding DNA: TGCGCCAGCACCCCGGAGGTAACCTACAATGAGCAGTTCTTC. Residues: CASTPEVTYNEQFF.

The V gene is TRBV5-1, the J gene TRBJ1-4; D is ambiguous. The CDR3 is 15 amino acids. Trimming removed 0 bases from V and 8 bases from J, with 14 bases in between. Germline assignment: CDR1 SGHRS and CDR2 YFSETQ. The chain's CDR3 is CASSLESGLREKLFF. Written as DNA, the CDR3 is TGCGCCAGCAGCTTGGAATCGGGGTTGCGGGAAAAACTGTTTTTT. Complete variable domain (other parts from reference TRBV5-1 and TRBJ1-4): KAGVTQTPRYLIKTRGQQVTLSCSPISGHRSVSWYQQTPGQGLQFLFEYFSETQRNKGNFPGRFSGRQFSNSRSEMNVSTLELGDSALYLCASSLESGLREKLFFGSGTQLSVL.

This clone showed up just a few times. The chain carries TRBV11-2 and TRBJ2-7; 8 nucleotides line up with TRBD1. This CDR3 is 18 amino acids long. Germline V lookup: CDR1 SGHAT, CDR2 FQNNGV. Trimming removed 2 bases from V and 6 bases from J; junction bases left unmatched: 18. The CDR3 DNA reads TGTGCCAGCAGCTTACATAAGCATATCATCGGACAGGGTGTCGAGCAGTACTTC. Encoded protein: CASSLHKHIIGQGVEQYF.

The chain couples TRBV7-2 to TRBJ2-5, with TRBD2 matching 7 bases. The CDR3 is made up of 15 amino acids. Unmatched junction bases numbered 4, after V lost 3 bases and J lost 0 bases. In germline, CDR1 is SGHTA, CDR2 FQGNSA. The CDR3 region is CASSFQRGDQETQYF. CDR3 bases: TGTGCCAGCAGCTTTCAGCGGGGAGACCAAGAGACCCAGTACTTC.

The V gene is TRBV12-3 or TRBV12-4, the J gene TRBJ1-1; 9 bases map to TRBD1. V dropped 4 bases and J dropped 3; count of bases not matched to a gene: 0. The length of the CDR3 is 13 residues. The CDR3 reads CASSWTGDTEAFF. Written as DNA, the CDR3 is TGTGCCAGCAGTTGGACAGGGGACACTGAAGCTTTCTTT.

This rearrangement joins TRBV6-5 to TRBJ1-3, with TRBD1 matching over 9 bases. Germline V gene sequence: CDR1 MNHEY, CDR2 SVGAGI. The V gene end was trimmed by 8 bases and the J gene end by 0 bases; junction bases not matched to a gene: 5. The CDR3 contains 15 residues. The CDR3 protein is CASSRDRDSGNTIYF. In DNA form, the CDR3 reads TGTGCCAGCTCTCGGGACAGGGACTCTGGAAACACCATATATTTT.